This T cell receptor beta chain was profiled in a study of synovial regulatory T cells in juvenile arthritis (dated by TCRdb to about 2015). With respect to the entire study: Of the sequenced patients, a few were therapy-naive, one was treated with methotrexate plus infliximab, several were treated with methotrexate, and one lacked treatment information. Effector T cell subsets were also sequenced in the study cohort for comparisons, but only blood and synovial fluid Treg cells are covered by the Treg dataset alone. The study compared the TCRbeta CDR3 repertoires of blood iaTreg cells, other blood Treg cells and synovial fluid Treg cells taken from matched patient samples. TCR repertoire comparisons included Treg and Teff subsets from ten to eleven JIA patients with active disease.

Points the paper makes about the study in general: Synovial Treg cells shared more CDR3 sequences with iaTreg cells than with other blood Treg cells, and Chao-Jaccard similarity confirmed that synovial Treg cells were more closely related to iaTreg cells. TCR diversity was lower in blood iaTreg cells than in other blood Treg cells, which is consistent with antigen-driven expansion. iaTreg TCR repertoires were found to be largely private across patients and to partially overlap with synovial Teff and blood CPL repertoires.

The CDR3 spans 17 residues, from the cysteine through the phenylalanine. DNA for this receptor is not on file. Based on the germline V gene (reference sequence), the CDR1 and CDR2 sequences are LNHNV and YYDKDF. Library creation used the immunoSEQ multiplex PCR assay. TCRbeta CDR3 sequencing was performed by Adaptive Biotechnologies. The authors' analysis ran thus. Repertoire similarity was assessed using the Chao-modified Jaccard index and the median clonotype overlap from 200 random subsamples at equal sample size. The similarity analyses were run on either productive nucleotide sequences or amino acid sequences translated in silico. To compare repertoires, the researchers applied hierarchical clustering with single linkage as well as t-SNE, based on Chao-modified Jaccard distances. Repertoire diversity was measured with the Renyi index after sample size normalisation across a range of alpha values. TCRdb carries this immuneACCESS record with in-frame sequences only. Its versions omit some clonotypes, under half of them owing to an unresolved V gene in the studies checked, with the rest unexplained. From that table come the V and J calls and clone size; the DNA was used to work out D and trimming. This sample's table contains over 9,000 clones. The leading ten clones occupy about 2% of the sample.

The donors for the TCR repertoire analysis were approximately 11 juvenile idiopathic arthritis patients with active disease who had not reached inactive disease, of whom 3 were polyarticular and 8 were oligoarticular. The median age of the TCR-sequenced patients was 11.6 years (range roughly 2.4-25), and their median disease duration was around seven years (range 0.2-19.1). The samples used for TCR repertoire analysis were collected at two centres in Italy. Peripheral blood mononuclear cells were isolated using a Histopaque-1077 density gradient and were cryopreserved in about 90% FCS with roughly 10% DMSO. Worth noting for this clone: Its antigen remains unidentified.

This TCR came from a donor aged 2-30 years with juvenile idiopathic arthritis. Material: Treg cells from blood. Per the publication, the cell subset or site label means: remaining (HLA-DR-negative) circulating blood Treg cells. The chain was built from TRBV15 and TRBJ2-3. This receptor carries the CDR3 CATSEGVGDRATDTQYF.